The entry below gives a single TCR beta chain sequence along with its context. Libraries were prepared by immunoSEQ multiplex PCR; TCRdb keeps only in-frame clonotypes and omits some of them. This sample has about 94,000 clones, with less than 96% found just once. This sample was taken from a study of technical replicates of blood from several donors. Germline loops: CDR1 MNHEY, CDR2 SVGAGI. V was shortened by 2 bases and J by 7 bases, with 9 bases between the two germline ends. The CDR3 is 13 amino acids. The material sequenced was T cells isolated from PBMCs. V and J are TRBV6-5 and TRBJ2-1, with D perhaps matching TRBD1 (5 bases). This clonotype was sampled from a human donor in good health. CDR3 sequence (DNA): TGTGCCAGCAGTTACAGTAGGGGAAATGAGCAGTTCTTC. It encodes CASSYSRGNEQFF.